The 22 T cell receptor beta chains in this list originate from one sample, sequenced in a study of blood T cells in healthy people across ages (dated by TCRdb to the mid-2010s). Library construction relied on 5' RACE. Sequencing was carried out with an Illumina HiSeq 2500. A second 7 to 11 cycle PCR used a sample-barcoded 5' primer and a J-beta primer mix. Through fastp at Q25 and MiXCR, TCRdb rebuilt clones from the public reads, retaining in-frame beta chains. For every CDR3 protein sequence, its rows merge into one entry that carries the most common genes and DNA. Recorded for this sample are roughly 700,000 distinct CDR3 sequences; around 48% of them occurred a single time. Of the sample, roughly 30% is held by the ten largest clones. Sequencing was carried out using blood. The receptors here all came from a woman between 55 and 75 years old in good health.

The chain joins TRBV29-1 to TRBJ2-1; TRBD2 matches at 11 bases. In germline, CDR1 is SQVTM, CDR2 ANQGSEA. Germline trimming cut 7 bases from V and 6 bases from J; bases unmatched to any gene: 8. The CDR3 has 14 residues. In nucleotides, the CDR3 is TGCAGCGGCTCCAATAGCGGGAGGGGCAATGAGCAGTTCTTC. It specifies CSGSNSGRGNEQFF.

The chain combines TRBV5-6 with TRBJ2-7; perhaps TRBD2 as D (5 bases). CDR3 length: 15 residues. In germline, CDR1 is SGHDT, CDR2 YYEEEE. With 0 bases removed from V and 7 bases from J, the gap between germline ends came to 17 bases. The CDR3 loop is CASSLEALRGAEQYF. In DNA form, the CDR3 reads TGTGCCAGCAGCTTGGAGGCGCTCCGGGGTGCTGAGCAGTACTTC.

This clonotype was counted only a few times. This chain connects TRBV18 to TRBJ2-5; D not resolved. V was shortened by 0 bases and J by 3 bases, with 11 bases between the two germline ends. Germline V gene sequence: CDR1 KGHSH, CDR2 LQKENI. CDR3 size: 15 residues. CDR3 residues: CASSPPTGTEETQYF. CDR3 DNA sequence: TGTGCCAGCTCACCACCGACCGGTACAGAAGAGACCCAGTACTTC. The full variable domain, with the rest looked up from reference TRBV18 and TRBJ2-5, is NAGVMQNPRHLVRRRGQEARLRCSPMKGHSHVYWYRQLPEEGLKFMVYLQKENIIDESGMPKERFSAEFPKEGPSILRIQQVVRGDSAAYFCASSPPTGTEETQYFGPGTRLLVL.

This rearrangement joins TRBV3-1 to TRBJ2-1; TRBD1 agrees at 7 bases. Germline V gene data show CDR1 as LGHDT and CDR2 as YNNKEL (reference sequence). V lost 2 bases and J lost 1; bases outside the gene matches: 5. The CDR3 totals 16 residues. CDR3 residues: CASSQTTGVSYNEQFF. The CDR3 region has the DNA TGTGCCAGCAGCCAAACCACAGGGGTGTCCTACAATGAGCAGTTCTTC.

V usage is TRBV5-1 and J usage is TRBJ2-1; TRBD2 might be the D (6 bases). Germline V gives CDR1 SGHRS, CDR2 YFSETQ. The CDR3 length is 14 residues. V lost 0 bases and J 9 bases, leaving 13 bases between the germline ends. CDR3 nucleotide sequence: TGCGCCAGCAGCTTGGGCCCCCCGGGGGTTGAGCAGTTCTTC. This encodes CASSLGPPGVEQFF.

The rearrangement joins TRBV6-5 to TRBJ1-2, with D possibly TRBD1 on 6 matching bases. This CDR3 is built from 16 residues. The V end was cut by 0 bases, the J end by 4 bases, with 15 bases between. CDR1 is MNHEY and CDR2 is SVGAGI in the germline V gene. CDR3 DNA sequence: TGTGCCAGCAGTTACTCGGGGACAAAGGACTTCTATGGCTACACCTTC. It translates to CASSYSGTKDFYGYTF.

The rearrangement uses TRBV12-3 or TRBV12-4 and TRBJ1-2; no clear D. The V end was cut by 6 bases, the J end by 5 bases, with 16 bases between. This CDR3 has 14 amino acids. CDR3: CASSRAGPKYGYTF. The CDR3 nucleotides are TGTGCCAGCAGCCGCGCCGGGCCCAAGTATGGCTACACCTTC.

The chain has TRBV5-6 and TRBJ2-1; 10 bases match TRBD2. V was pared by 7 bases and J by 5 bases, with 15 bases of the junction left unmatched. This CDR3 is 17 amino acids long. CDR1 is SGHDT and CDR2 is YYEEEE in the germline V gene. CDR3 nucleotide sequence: TGTGCCAGCGGCCTCCTAGCGGGAGTATTTGGGAACAATGAGCAGTTCTTC. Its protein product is CASGLLAGVFGNNEQFF.

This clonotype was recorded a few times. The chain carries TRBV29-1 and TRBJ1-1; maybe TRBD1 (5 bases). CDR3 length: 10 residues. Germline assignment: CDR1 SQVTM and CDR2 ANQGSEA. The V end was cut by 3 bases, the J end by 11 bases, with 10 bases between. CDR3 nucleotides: TGCAGCGTTGAGGAGTGGGGGGCTTTCTTT. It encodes CSVEEWGAFF.

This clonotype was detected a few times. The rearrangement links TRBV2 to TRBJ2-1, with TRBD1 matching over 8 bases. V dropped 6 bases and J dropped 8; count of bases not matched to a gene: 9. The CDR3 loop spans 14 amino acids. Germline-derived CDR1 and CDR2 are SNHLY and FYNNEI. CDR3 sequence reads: CASSSTGDGDEQFF. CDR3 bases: TGTGCCAGCAGCTCGACAGGGGATGGCGATGAGCAGTTCTTC.

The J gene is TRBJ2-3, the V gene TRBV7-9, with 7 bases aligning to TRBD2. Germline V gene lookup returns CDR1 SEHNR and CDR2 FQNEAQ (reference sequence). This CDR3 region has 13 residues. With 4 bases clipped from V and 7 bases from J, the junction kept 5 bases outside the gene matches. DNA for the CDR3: TGTGCCAGCAGCTCCCAGGGAGGGAATACGCAGTATTTT. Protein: CASSSQGGNTQYF.

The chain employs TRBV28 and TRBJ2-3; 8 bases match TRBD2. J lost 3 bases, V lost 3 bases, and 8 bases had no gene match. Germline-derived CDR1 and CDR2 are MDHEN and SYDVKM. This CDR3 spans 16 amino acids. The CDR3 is CASSFGLAGVTDTQYF. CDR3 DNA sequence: TGTGCCAGCAGTTTCGGCCTAGCGGGCGTAACAGATACGCAGTATTTT.

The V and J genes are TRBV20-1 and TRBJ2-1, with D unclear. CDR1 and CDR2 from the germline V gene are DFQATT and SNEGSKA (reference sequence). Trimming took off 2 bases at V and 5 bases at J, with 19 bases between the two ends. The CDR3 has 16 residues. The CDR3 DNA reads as TGCAGTGCTAGACATCGAGGCCGCTCGCTAAACAATGAGCAGTTCTTC. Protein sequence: CSARHRGRSLNNEQFF.

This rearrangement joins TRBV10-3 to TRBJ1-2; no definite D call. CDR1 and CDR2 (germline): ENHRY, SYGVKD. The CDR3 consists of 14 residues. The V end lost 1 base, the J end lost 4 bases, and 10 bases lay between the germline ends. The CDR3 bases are TGTGCCATCAGTGAGTTGGGTTCTGGCTATGGCTACACCTTC. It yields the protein CAISELGSGYGYTF.

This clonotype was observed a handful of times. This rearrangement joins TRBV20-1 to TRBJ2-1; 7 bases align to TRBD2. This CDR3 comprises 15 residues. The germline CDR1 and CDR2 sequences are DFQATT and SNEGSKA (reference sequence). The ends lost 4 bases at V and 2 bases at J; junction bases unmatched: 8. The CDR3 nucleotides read TGCAGTGCTATAGATAGGGAGGGGACCTACAATGAGCAGTTCTTC. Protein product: CSAIDREGTYNEQFF.

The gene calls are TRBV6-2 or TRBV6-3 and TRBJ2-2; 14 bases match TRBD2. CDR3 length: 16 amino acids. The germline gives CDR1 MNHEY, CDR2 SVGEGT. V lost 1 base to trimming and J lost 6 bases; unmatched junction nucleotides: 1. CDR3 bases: TGTGCCAGCAGTTACTTGGGACTAGCGGGAGCCGGGGAGCTGTTTTTT. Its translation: CASSYLGLAGAGELFF.

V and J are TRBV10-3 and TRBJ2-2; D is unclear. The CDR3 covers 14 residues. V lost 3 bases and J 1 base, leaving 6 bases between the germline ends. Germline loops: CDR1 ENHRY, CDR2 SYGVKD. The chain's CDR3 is CAISELGNTGELFF. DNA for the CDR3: TGTGCCATCAGTGAATTGGGGAACACCGGGGAGCTGTTTTTT.

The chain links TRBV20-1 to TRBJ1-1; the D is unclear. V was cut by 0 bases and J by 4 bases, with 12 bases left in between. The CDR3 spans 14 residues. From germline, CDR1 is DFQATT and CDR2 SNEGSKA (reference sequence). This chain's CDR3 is CSARDPVSGTEAFF. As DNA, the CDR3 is TGCAGTGCTAGAGACCCAGTCTCAGGCACTGAAGCTTTCTTT.

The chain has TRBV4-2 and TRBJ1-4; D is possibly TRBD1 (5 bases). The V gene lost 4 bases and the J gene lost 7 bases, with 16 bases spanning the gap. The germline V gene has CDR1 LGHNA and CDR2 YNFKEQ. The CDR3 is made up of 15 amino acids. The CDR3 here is CASSPLKVGGEKLFF. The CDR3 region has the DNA TGTGCCAGCAGCCCCCTGAAAGTGGGGGGTGAAAAACTGTTTTTT.

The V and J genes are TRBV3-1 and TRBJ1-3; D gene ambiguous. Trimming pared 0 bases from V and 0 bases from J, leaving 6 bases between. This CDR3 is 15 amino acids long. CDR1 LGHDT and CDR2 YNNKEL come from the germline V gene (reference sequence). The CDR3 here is CASSQDVASGNTIYF. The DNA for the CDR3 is TGTGCCAGCAGCCAAGACGTCGCCTCTGGAAACACCATATATTTT. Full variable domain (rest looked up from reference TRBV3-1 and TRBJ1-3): DTAVSQTPKYLVTQMGNDKSIKCEQNLGHDTMYWYKQDSKKFLKIMFSYNNKELIINETVPNRFSPKSPDKAHLNLHINSLELGDSAVYFCASSQDVASGNTIYFGEGSWLTVV.

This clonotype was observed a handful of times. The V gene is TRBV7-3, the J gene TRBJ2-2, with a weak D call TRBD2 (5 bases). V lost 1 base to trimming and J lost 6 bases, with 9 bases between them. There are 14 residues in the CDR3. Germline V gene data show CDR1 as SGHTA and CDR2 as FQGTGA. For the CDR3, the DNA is TGTGCCAGCAGCTTAAGAGGAGGATCCGGGGAGCTGTTTTTT. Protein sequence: CASSLRGGSGELFF.

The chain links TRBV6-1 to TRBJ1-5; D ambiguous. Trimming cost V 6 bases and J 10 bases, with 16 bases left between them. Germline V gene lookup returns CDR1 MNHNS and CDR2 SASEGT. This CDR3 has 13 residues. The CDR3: CASSDKRAGPQHF. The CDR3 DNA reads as TGTGCCAGCAGCGACAAAAGGGCGGGCCCCCAGCATTTT.